These 23 T cell receptor beta chains came from one sample sequenced in a study of cytomegalovirus exposure and HLA in healthy donors. Sequencing was performed with immunoSEQ multiplex PCR; in TCRdb, only in-frame clones are kept and a portion is missing. Among some 73,000 clones, 85% to 90% were seen once, and the ten largest hold 3.8%. Sequencing was carried out using PBMCs. These receptors originate from a woman under 30 in good health and CMV-seropositive.

The J gene is TRBJ2-7, the V gene TRBV19, with 8 nucleotides matching TRBD1. The CDR3 runs to 13 residues. The V gene's germline CDR1 is LNHDA and CDR2 SQIVND (reference sequence). The junction had 3 bases not matched to a gene; V was cut back by 3 bases and J by 5 bases. The CDR3 DNA follows: TGTGCCAGTAGTATGGACAGGGAGGACGAGCAGTACTTC. It translates to CASSMDREDEQYF.

V is TRBV11-1 and J is TRBJ1-1, with TRBD1 as a possible D gene (5 bases). The V gene's germline CDR1 is SGHAT and CDR2 FQDESV (reference sequence). The V end lost 4 bases, the J end lost 4 bases, and 13 bases lay between the germline ends. The CDR3 extends over 14 amino acids. CDR3 DNA sequence: TGTGCCAGCAGCTCCCGTGGGGGGGGCACTGAAGCTTTCTTT. It specifies CASSSRGGGTEAFF.

This chain joins TRBV2 and TRBJ2-2, with 8 bases aligning to TRBD2. V was clipped by 7 bases and J by 1 base; unmatched bases: 14. Germline CDR1 reads SNHLY; CDR2 reads FYNNEI. The CDR3 spans 18 residues. The CDR3 region has the DNA TGTGCCAGCACTTACTTGACTAGCGTAATAAAGAACACCGGGGAGCTGTTTTTT. Translating it yields CASTYLTSVIKNTGELFF.

This chain connects TRBV7-2 to TRBJ2-1, with TRBD1 matching over 9 bases. Germline loops: CDR1 SGHTA, CDR2 FQGNSA. The junction had 3 bases not matched to a gene; V was cut back by 3 bases and J by 3 bases. The CDR3 is made up of 15 amino acids. The CDR3, as DNA: TGTGCCAGCAGCTTTGGGACAGGGCACTACAATGAGCAGTTCTTC. Translating gives CASSFGTGHYNEQFF.

This chain links TRBV11-2 with TRBJ1-4; the D is unclear. V was shortened by 5 bases and J by 10 bases, with 11 bases between the two germline ends. Germline CDR1 SGHAT, CDR2 FQNNGV. The CDR3 is 12 residues long. In DNA form, the CDR3 reads TGTGCCAGCAGCCAAGCCCATGGAAAACTGTTTTTT. It yields the protein CASSQAHGKLFF.

The V and J genes are TRBV7-8 and TRBJ2-7, with D possibly being TRBD1 (5 bases). Germline V gene lookup returns CDR1 SGHVS and CDR2 FQNEAQ. This CDR3 has 14 amino acids. Trimming removed 5 bases at V and 1 base at J, with 12 bases between. The CDR3 nucleotides are TGTGCCAGCAGCGCCACGACAGCGTCCTACGAGCAGTACTTC. Translating gives CASSATTASYEQYF.

The V call is TRBV19, the J call TRBJ1-1; perhaps TRBD1 as D (6 bases). The V gene's germline CDR1 is LNHDA and CDR2 SQIVND (reference sequence). This CDR3 comprises 13 residues. V lost 9 bases and J 1 base, leaving 12 bases between the germline ends. The CDR3 loop reads CARGASKNTEAFF. The CDR3 nucleotides are TGTGCCAGGGGGGCTTCTAAGAACACTGAAGCTTTCTTT.

The rearrangement uses TRBV29-1 and TRBJ2-7; TRBD2 aligns across 9 bases. Germline V gene sequence: CDR1 SQVTM, CDR2 ANQGSEA. CDR3 length equals 15 residues. V was clipped by 5 bases and J by 7 bases; unmatched bases: 15. This CDR3 is CSVRAGGQDPWEQYF. The CDR3 bases are TGCAGCGTTCGGGCGGGGGGGCAGGACCCTTGGGAGCAGTACTTC.

This clone appeared a single time. CDR3 amino acids: CASSLGTSGSYEQYF. CDR3 DNA sequence: TGTGCCAGCAGCCTCGGGACTAGCGGGAGTTACGAGCAGTACTTC. This chain connects TRBV5-4 to TRBJ2-7; 14 bases fit TRBD2. Germline V gene lookup returns CDR1 SGHNT and CDR2 YYREEE (reference sequence). CDR3 length: 15 residues. The V and J ends lost 4 bases and 4 bases, in that order; junction bases with no gene match: 4.

This clone appeared a single time. The genes are TRBV27 and TRBJ2-2; 8 bases line up with TRBD2. V lost 4 bases, J lost 3 bases, and 4 bases stayed unmatched. Germline V CDR1 and CDR2: MNHEY, SMNVEV (reference sequence). The CDR3 runs to 15 residues. The CDR3 DNA is TGTGCCAGCAGTTACGGGGGGGCAGACACCGGGGAGCTGTTTTTT. This encodes CASSYGGADTGELFF.

The genes are TRBV7-2 and TRBJ2-7; 12 bases are a match to TRBD2. V was clipped by 1 base and J by 4 bases; unmatched bases: 2. CDR3 size: 15 residues. From germline, CDR1 is SGHTA and CDR2 FQGNSA. The CDR3 DNA is TGTGCCAGCAGCTTAGGACTAGCGGGAGCGTACGAGCAGTACTTC. It codes for CASSLGLAGAYEQYF.

This chain connects TRBV6-5 to TRBJ1-1, with TRBD1 matching over 8 bases. The CDR3 spans 12 residues. The germline V gene has CDR1 MNHEY and CDR2 SVGAGI. Trimming removed 5 bases from V and 11 bases from J; junction bases left unmatched: 7. The CDR3 loop is CASSGPQGAAFF. The CDR3 bases are TGTGCCAGCAGTGGACCTCAGGGGGCTGCTTTCTTT.

The chain uses TRBV19 and TRBJ1-4; 12 nucleotides line up with TRBD1. Germline V gene data show CDR1 as LNHDA and CDR2 as SQIVND (reference sequence). With V trimmed by 10 bases and J by 1 base, 10 bases remained unmatched. The CDR3 totals 17 residues. This chain's CDR3 is CATHRDRGLGTNEKLFF. CDR3 nucleotide sequence: TGTGCCACCCACCGGGACAGGGGGCTTGGAACTAATGAAAAACTGTTTTTT. Combining the CDR3 with reference TRBV19 and TRBJ1-4 gives the whole variable domain DGGITQSPKYLFRKEGQNVTLSCEQNLNHDAMYWYRQDPGQGLRLIYYSQIVNDFQKGDIAEGYSVSREKKESFPLTVTSAQKNPTAFYLCATHRDRGLGTNEKLFFGSGTQLSVL.

V gene TRBV7-9 combines with J gene TRBJ2-7, with D tentatively TRBD1 (5 bases). The germline V gene has CDR1 SEHNR and CDR2 FQNEAQ (reference sequence). Trimming removed 1 base at V and 1 base at J, with 8 bases between. This CDR3 has 14 amino acids. The DNA of the CDR3 is TGTGCCAGCAGCTTAGGGAACAGGTCCTACGAGCAGTACTTC. It encodes CASSLGNRSYEQYF.

V usage is TRBV25-1 and J usage is TRBJ1-2, with 11 bases fitting TRBD1. V was clipped by 4 bases and J by 2 bases; unmatched bases: 9. This CDR3 has 17 residues. Germline V gene data show CDR1 as MGHDK and CDR2 as SYGVNS. The CDR3 protein is CASSGSGGQGENYGYTF. Written as DNA, the CDR3 is TGTGCCAGCAGTGGAAGTGGGGGACAGGGGGAGAACTATGGCTACACCTTC.

The chain uses TRBV18 and TRBJ2-1; weak D call: TRBD2 (5 bases). V was clipped by 2 bases and J by 0 bases, with 5 bases between them. This CDR3 is 14 amino acids long. Germline values: CDR1 KGHSH, CDR2 LQKENI. CDR3 nucleotide sequence: TGTGCCAGCTCACCAGCGGGCTCCTACAATGAGCAGTTCTTC. It encodes CASSPAGSYNEQFF.

In this sample, this clone turned up once. The chain recombines TRBV19 with TRBJ2-7; D might be TRBD1 (5 bases). V was clipped by 4 bases and J by 4 bases, with 5 bases between them. This CDR3 comprises 11 residues. Per the germline V gene, CDR1 is LNHDA and CDR2 is SQIVND (reference sequence). CDR3 DNA sequence: TGTGCCAGTAGTAAGGGGTACGAGCAGTACTTC. Encoded protein: CASSKGYEQYF.

The V gene is TRBV30, the J gene TRBJ2-7; TRBD2 is a possible D gene (6 bases). Trimming took 2 bases from V and 10 from J, leaving 12 bases between them. There are 11 residues in the CDR3. Germline-derived CDR1 and CDR2 are GTSNPN and SVGIG (reference sequence). CDR3 coding DNA: TGTGCCTGGAGTCCAGGGCGGGAACAGTACTTC. Amino acids: CAWSPGREQYF.

The CDR3 nucleotides are TGTGCCAGCAGTGAAAATCAGGGGGCCGGCTATGGCTACACCTTC. This sequence encodes CASSENQGAGYGYTF. The V and J genes are TRBV2 and TRBJ1-2; TRBD1 matches at 8 bases. This CDR3 spans 15 amino acids. The V and J ends lost 2 bases and 4 bases, in that order; junction bases with no gene match: 6. Looked up from germline, CDR1 is SNHLY and CDR2 is FYNNEI. Full variable domain (missing parts from reference TRBV2 and TRBJ1-2): EPEVTQTPSHQVTQMGQEVILRCVPISNHLYFYWYRQILGQKVEFLVSFYNNEISEKSEIFDDQFSVERPDGSNFTLKIRSTKLEDSAMYFCASSENQGAGYGYTFGSGTRLTVV.

CDR3 residues: CASSIASGTGQYEQYF. In nucleotides, the CDR3 is TGTGCCAGTAGTATAGCCTCCGGGACAGGACAATACGAGCAGTACTTC. The V call is TRBV19, the J call TRBJ2-7; TRBD1 matches at 8 bases. V lost 1 base, J lost 4 bases, and 9 bases stayed unmatched. This CDR3 comprises 16 residues. CDR1 and CDR2 from the germline V gene are LNHDA and SQIVND (reference sequence). Together with reference TRBV19 and TRBJ2-7, the CDR3 gives the full variable domain: DGGITQSPKYLFRKEGQNVTLSCEQNLNHDAMYWYRQDPGQGLRLIYYSQIVNDFQKGDIAEGYSVSREKKESFPLTVTSAQKNPTAFYLCASSIASGTGQYEQYFGPGTRLTVT.

This chain connects TRBV7-2 to TRBJ2-3; D might be TRBD2 (6 bases). Germline V gene data show CDR1 as SGHTA and CDR2 as FQGNSA. The CDR3 totals 18 residues. V lost 1 base to trimming and J lost 6 bases, with 23 bases between them. The CDR3 spells CASSLVLGGPTLGDTQYF. The CDR3 bases are TGTGCCAGCAGCTTAGTTCTGGGGGGTCCAACCTTAGGGGATACGCAGTATTTT. The whole variable domain, filled in from reference TRBV7-2 and TRBJ2-3, reads GAGVSQSPSNKVTEKGKDVELRCDPISGHTALYWYRQSLGQGLEFLIYFQGNSAPDKSGLPSDRFSAERTGGSVSTLTIQRTQQEDSAVYLCASSLVLGGPTLGDTQYFGPGTRLTVL.

This sequence joins TRBV27 and TRBJ2-1; D gene unclear. The CDR3 runs 13 residues. Trimming pared 5 bases from V and 1 base from J, leaving 6 bases between. CDR1 is MNHEY and CDR2 is SMNVEV in the germline V gene (reference sequence). The CDR3 bases are TGTGCCAGCAGTCCTACGTCCTACAATGAGCAGTTCTTC. It codes for CASSPTSYNEQFF.

The rearrangement links TRBV10-3 to TRBJ2-1, with TRBD2 matching 10 bases. CDR3 length: 20 amino acids. V lost 2 bases, J lost 0 bases, and 13 bases stayed unmatched. From germline, CDR1 is ENHRY and CDR2 SYGVKD. This CDR3 is CAISEAGLAGVRSSYNEQFF. The CDR3 DNA reads as TGTGCCATCAGTGAGGCTGGGCTAGCGGGAGTGCGGAGCTCCTACAATGAGCAGTTCTTC.